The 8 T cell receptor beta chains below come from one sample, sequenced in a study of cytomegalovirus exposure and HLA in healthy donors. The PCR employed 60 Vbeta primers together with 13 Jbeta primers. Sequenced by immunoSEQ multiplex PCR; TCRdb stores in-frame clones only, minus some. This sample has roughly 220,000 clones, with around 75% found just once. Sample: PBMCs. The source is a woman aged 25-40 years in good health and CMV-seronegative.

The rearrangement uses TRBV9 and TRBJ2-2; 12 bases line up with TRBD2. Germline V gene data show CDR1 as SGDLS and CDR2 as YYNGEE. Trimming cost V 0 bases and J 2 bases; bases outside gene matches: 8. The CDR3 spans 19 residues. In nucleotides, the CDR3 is TGTGCCAGCAGCGTAGAGAGTTTACTAGCGGGAGGCAACACCGGGGAGCTGTTTTTT. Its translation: CASSVESLLAGGNTGELFF.

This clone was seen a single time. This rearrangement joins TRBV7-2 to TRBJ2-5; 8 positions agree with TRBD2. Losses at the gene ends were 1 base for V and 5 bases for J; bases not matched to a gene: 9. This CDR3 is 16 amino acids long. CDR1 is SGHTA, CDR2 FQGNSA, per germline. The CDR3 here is CASSLGRGGIRETQYF. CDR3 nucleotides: TGTGCCAGCAGCTTAGGGCGCGGGGGGATTCGGGAGACCCAGTACTTC.

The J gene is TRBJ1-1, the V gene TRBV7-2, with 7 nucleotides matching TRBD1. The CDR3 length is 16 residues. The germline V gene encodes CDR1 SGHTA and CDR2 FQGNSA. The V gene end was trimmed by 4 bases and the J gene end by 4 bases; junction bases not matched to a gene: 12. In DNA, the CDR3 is TGTGCCAGCAGCTGGGTGGGCACAGGGGTGGGCACTGAAGCTTTCTTT. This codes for CASSWVGTGVGTEAFF.

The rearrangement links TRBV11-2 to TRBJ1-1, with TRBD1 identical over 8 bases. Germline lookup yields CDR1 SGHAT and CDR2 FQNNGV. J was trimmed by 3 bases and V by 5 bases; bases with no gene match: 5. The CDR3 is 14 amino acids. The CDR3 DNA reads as TGTGCCAGCAGCGCCCAGGGGGCCTACACTGAAGCTTTCTTT. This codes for CASSAQGAYTEAFF.

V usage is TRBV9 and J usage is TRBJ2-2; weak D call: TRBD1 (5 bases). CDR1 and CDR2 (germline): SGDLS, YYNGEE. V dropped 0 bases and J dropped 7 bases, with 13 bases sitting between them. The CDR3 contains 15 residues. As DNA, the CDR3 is TGTGCCAGCAGCGTAGCAGAAGGGGCCGGCGGGGAGCTGTTTTTT. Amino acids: CASSVAEGAGGELFF.

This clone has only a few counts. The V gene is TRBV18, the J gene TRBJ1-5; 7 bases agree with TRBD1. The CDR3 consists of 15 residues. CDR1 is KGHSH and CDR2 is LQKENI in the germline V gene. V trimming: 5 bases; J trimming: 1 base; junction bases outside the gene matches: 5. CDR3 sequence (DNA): TGTGCCAGCTCAGCCTACAGGGGAAGCAATCAGCCCCAGCATTTT. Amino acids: CASSAYRGSNQPQHF.

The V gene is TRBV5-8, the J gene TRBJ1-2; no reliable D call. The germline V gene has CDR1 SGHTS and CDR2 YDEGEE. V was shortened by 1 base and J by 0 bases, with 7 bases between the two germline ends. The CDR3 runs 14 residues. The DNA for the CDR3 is TGTGCCAGCAGCTTGACGTCAGCTAACTATGGCTACACCTTC. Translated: CASSLTSANYGYTF.

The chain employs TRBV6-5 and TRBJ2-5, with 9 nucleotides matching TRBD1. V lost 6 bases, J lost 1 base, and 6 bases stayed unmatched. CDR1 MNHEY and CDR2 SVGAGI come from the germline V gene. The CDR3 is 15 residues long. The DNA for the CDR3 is TGTGCCAGCAGGACTTTGACAGGGGGCCAAGAGACCCAGTACTTC. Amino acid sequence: CASRTLTGGQETQYF.